The 10 T cell receptor beta chains below were found in one sample sequenced in a study of identical twins. TCRdb re-called the 5' RACE reads with MiXCR, one entry per CDR3 protein. The sample holds under 800,000 distinct CDR3 sequences, around 20% seen once. The data also belong to a second study, concerning T cells expressing NK-cell markers.

Material for sequencing was PBMCs. These receptor sequences come from a woman aged 18 to 35 in good health.

This chain connects TRBV3-1 to TRBJ2-7; maybe TRBD2 (7 bases). The CDR3 is 13 residues long. The germline V gene encodes CDR1 LGHDT and CDR2 YNNKEL (reference sequence). Deletions cut 11 bases from V and 4 bases from J, with 18 bases between. DNA for the CDR3: TGTGCCGCGTCCAAGGGGAGGGGGTACGAGCAGTACTTC. The encoded protein is CAASKGRGYEQYF.

This clonotype was found a few times. V and J are TRBV6-2 or TRBV6-3 and TRBJ2-1, with 14 bases matching TRBD2. V was clipped by 2 bases and J by 2 bases; unmatched bases: 5. CDR1 and CDR2 (germline): MNHEY, SVGEGT. The CDR3 is 18 amino acids. In nucleotides, the CDR3 is TGTGCCAGCAGTTACCGACAGGGACTAGCGGGAGCCTACAATGAGCAGTTCTTC. This codes for CASSYRQGLAGAYNEQFF.

The V gene is TRBV5-1, the J gene TRBJ2-3; TRBD2 matches at 8 bases. Germline V gene lookup returns CDR1 SGHRS and CDR2 YFSETQ. V trimming: 9 bases; J trimming: 5 bases; junction bases outside the gene matches: 8. The CDR3 consists of 13 residues. The CDR3 coding sequence is TGCGCCACTTCGGCGGGGGGAAAAGATACGCAGTATTTT. Translation gives CATSAGGKDTQYF.

This clonotype was detected only a few times. This chain joins TRBV7-2 and TRBJ2-2; 10 positions match TRBD2. This CDR3 contains 16 residues. Germline assignment: CDR1 SGHTA and CDR2 FQGNSA. V was clipped by 4 bases and J by 4 bases; unmatched bases: 6. CDR3 nucleotide sequence: TGTGCCAGCAGCTCGAGGACTAGCGGAGTCACCGGGGAGCTGTTTTTT. It encodes CASSSRTSGVTGELFF.

This clonotype was seen more than once but under ten times. The J gene is TRBJ2-5, the V gene TRBV10-2; no clear D. The CDR3 covers 13 residues. The V end lost 4 bases, the J end lost 1 base, and 7 bases lay between the germline ends. Germline CDR1 reads WSHSY; CDR2 reads SAAADI. The CDR3 is CASSAVSQETQYF. The CDR3 nucleotides read TGCGCCAGCAGTGCCGTGAGCCAAGAGACCCAGTACTTC.

This chain links TRBV30 with TRBJ2-5; D is possibly TRBD2 (5 bases). Trimming shortened V by 1 base and J by 2 bases, and 8 bases separated the two germline ends. The CDR3 is 13 residues long. CDR1 and CDR2 from the germline V gene are GTSNPN and SVGIG (reference sequence). The CDR3 here is CAWSGLLQETQYF. CDR3 bases: TGTGCCTGGAGTGGACTACTGCAAGAGACCCAGTACTTC.

The chain recombines TRBV9 with TRBJ1-1, with 7 bases identical to TRBD1. CDR1 SGDLS and CDR2 YYNGEE come from the germline V gene. This CDR3 region has 13 residues. Germline trimming cut 1 base from V and 4 bases from J; bases unmatched to any gene: 1. The CDR3 loop is CASSVSGGTEAFF. The CDR3 DNA sequence: TGTGCCAGCAGCGTATCAGGGGGCACTGAAGCTTTCTTT.

The J gene is TRBJ2-6, the V gene TRBV6-1, with a tentative D call TRBD2 (6 bases). The CDR3 totals 15 residues. Germline CDR1 MNHNS, CDR2 SASEGT. V gave up 7 bases and J gave up 0 bases, with 10 bases separating them. DNA of the CDR3: TGTGCCAGCACCACCGGGGGCTCTGGGGCCAACGTCCTGACTTTC. Residues: CASTTGGSGANVLTF.

V and J are TRBV6-5 and TRBJ2-5; D is tentatively TRBD1 or TRBD2 (5 bases each). Germline CDR1 and CDR2: MNHEY and SVGAGI. Trimming took off 4 bases at V and 5 bases at J, with 14 bases between the two ends. The CDR3 length is 14 residues. The CDR3 nucleotides read TGTGCCAGCAGTTGGACCGGGACGGGGGAGACCCAGTACTTC. It is translated as CASSWTGTGETQYF.

This chain joins TRBV12-3 or TRBV12-4 and TRBJ2-2, with a tentative D call TRBD2 (5 bases). The CDR3 runs 15 residues. Trimming took 5 bases from V and 4 from J, leaving 14 bases between them. In DNA, the CDR3 is TGTGCCAGCAGTCACCTGGGAGCTTTCACCGGGGAGCTGTTTTTT. This translates into CASSHLGAFTGELFF.